Listed here are 29 T cell receptor beta chains from one sample, sequenced in a study of OX40 agonist ivuxolimab in advanced cancers. Some clones are missing from TCRdb's copy, which holds only in-frame ones; the method was immunoSEQ multiplex PCR. This repertoire shows roughly 110,000 clones, approximately 90% found once; its top ten account for about 1.2%. This specimen consisted of CD4+ or CD8+ T cells sorted from blood, obtained in a trial of the OX40 agonist ivuxolimab. These receptors were taken from an adult with an advanced solid tumor such as melanoma, head and neck, liver or kidney cancer.

The chain employs TRBV6-5 and TRBJ2-3; a weak D match, TRBD2 (5 bases). The V end was cut by 5 bases, the J end by 6 bases, with 12 bases between. CDR1 and CDR2 from the germline V gene are MNHEY and SVGAGI. CDR3 length equals 13 residues. The CDR3: CASSLALLDTQYF. The CDR3 bases are TGTGCCAGCAGTCTAGCTTTACTGGATACGCAGTATTTT.

This chain connects TRBV19 to TRBJ2-7, with TRBD1 identical over 9 bases. The CDR3 is 15 amino acids. Germline V gene data show CDR1 as LNHDA and CDR2 as SQIVND (reference sequence). With 6 bases clipped from V and 4 bases from J, the junction kept 10 bases outside the gene matches. Here the CDR3 DNA reads TGTGCCAGTAGCCACGGGACAGGGCCCCCGTACGAGCAGTACTTC. It translates to CASSHGTGPPYEQYF. The entire variable domain, with the rest obtained from reference TRBV19 and TRBJ2-7, is as follows: DGGITQSPKYLFRKEGQNVTLSCEQNLNHDAMYWYRQDPGQGLRLIYYSQIVNDFQKGDIAEGYSVSREKKESFPLTVTSAQKNPTAFYLCASSHGTGPPYEQYFGPGTRLTVT.

The rearrangement links TRBV9 to TRBJ2-2, with D maybe TRBD1 (6 bases). This CDR3 comprises 14 residues. Germline V lookup: CDR1 SGDLS, CDR2 YYNGEE. Trimming took 3 bases from V and 7 from J, leaving 13 bases between them. The CDR3 here is CASSARDTYGELFF. CDR3 DNA: TGTGCCAGCAGCGCCCGGGACACCTACGGGGAGCTGTTTTTT.

The chain couples TRBV18 to TRBJ1-3; D remains ambiguous. The CDR3 spans 16 residues. V lost 0 bases and J lost 0, with 9 bases in between. Germline V gene lookup returns CDR1 KGHSH and CDR2 LQKENI. CDR3 sequence reads: CASSPPNSGSGNTIYF. The CDR3 nucleotides are TGTGCCAGCTCACCACCGAACAGTGGCTCTGGAAACACCATATATTTT.

This clone was seen just once. The chain links TRBV10-3 to TRBJ2-2; 12 positions match TRBD2. Trimming took 8 bases from V and 2 from J; bases not matched to a gene: 3. The germline V gene encodes CDR1 ENHRY and CDR2 SYGVKD. CDR3 length: 15 residues. The CDR3 reads CAIGLAGLNTGELFF. CDR3 DNA sequence: TGTGCCATCGGACTAGCGGGACTTAACACCGGGGAGCTGTTTTTT.

V and J are TRBV28 and TRBJ2-7, with D unresolved. The CDR3 spans 12 residues. The germline gives CDR1 MDHEN, CDR2 SYDVKM. The germline V and J ends were trimmed by 4 bases and 0 bases, with 4 bases remaining between them. In nucleotides, the CDR3 is TGTGCCAGCAGTTCCAGCTCCTACGAGCAGTACTTC. Amino acids: CASSSSSYEQYF.

The chain recombines TRBV9 with TRBJ1-1; possibly TRBD1 for D (5 bases). This CDR3 has 13 residues. Trimming took off 5 bases at V and 7 bases at J, with 15 bases between the two ends. The germline gives CDR1 SGDLS, CDR2 YYNGEE. The CDR3 here is CASRSQRGDEAFF. As DNA, the CDR3 is TGTGCCAGCAGGTCGCAGAGGGGTGATGAAGCTTTCTTT.

This chain connects TRBV7-6 to TRBJ1-1, with a possible D match to TRBD1 (5 bases). Germline V lookup: CDR1 SGHVS, CDR2 FNYEAQ. Trimming removed 5 bases at V and 2 bases at J, with 33 bases between. There are 21 residues in the CDR3. The CDR3 is CASSLLALPLGTGRNNTEAFF. CDR3 bases: TGTGCCAGCAGCCTTTTGGCCTTACCCCTTGGGACTGGGAGGAACAACACTGAAGCTTTCTTT. Based on the CDR3 plus reference TRBV7-6 and TRBJ1-1, the full variable domain is GAGVSQSPRYKVTKRGQDVALRCDPISGHVSLYWYRQALGQGPEFLTYFNYEAQQDKSGLPNDRFSAERPEGSISTLTIQRTEQRDSAMYRCASSLLALPLGTGRNNTEAFFGQGTRLTVV.

The chain couples TRBV25-1 to TRBJ1-1; D is perhaps TRBD1 (5 bases). Germline lookup yields CDR1 MGHDK and CDR2 SYGVNS. Trimming removed 0 bases from V and 1 base from J, with 9 bases in between. The CDR3 covers 15 residues. CDR3 in amino acids: CASSEYVTGNTEAFF. In DNA form, the CDR3 reads TGTGCCAGCAGTGAATACGTCACAGGGAACACTGAAGCTTTCTTT.

The chain couples TRBV9 to TRBJ1-4, with a possible D match to TRBD1 (5 bases). Germline CDR1 SGDLS, CDR2 YYNGEE. V was pared by 3 bases and J by 0 bases, with 9 bases between. CDR3 size: 15 residues. CDR3 amino acids: CASSGGPATNEKLFF. The CDR3 DNA follows: TGTGCCAGCAGCGGGGGCCCAGCAACTAATGAAAAACTGTTTTTT.

This sequence joins TRBV2 and TRBJ1-2; D remains unclear. The V end lost 1 base, the J end lost 7 bases, and 10 bases lay between the germline ends. The germline V gene has CDR1 SNHLY and CDR2 FYNNEI. The CDR3 length is 13 residues. For the CDR3, the DNA is TGTGCCAGCAGTGAAGGGCCCCGGAGTGGCTACACCTTC. Translating gives CASSEGPRSGYTF.

The V call is TRBV10-2, the J call TRBJ2-1; 8 bases align to TRBD2. This CDR3 has 19 residues. Per the germline V gene, CDR1 is WSHSY and CDR2 is SAAADI. Trimming at V came to 5 bases and at J to 2 bases, leaving 17 bases not matched to a gene. DNA of the CDR3: TGCGCCAGCAGTTACCCGAGCCTTAGCGGGGACGCCCCCTACAATGAGCAGTTCTTC. Translating it yields CASSYPSLSGDAPYNEQFF.

The chain links TRBV11-2 to TRBJ1-1; the D is unclear. Germline values: CDR1 SGHAT, CDR2 FQNNGV. This CDR3 is built from 13 residues. V was clipped by 2 bases and J by 1 base, with 5 bases between them. CDR3 region: CASSLSSNTEAFF. The CDR3 bases are TGTGCCAGCAGCTTATCTTCGAACACTGAAGCTTTCTTT. The full variable domain, rest sourced from reference TRBV11-2 and TRBJ1-1, is EAGVAQSPRYKIIEKRQSVAFWCNPISGHATLYWYQQILGQGPKLLIQFQNNGVVDDSQLPKDRFSAERLKGVDSTLKIQPAKLEDSAVYLCASSLSSNTEAFFGQGTRLTVV.

This sequence joins TRBV6-6 and TRBJ1-4; D gene ambiguous. This CDR3 region has 14 residues. The ends were cut back, 7 bases at V and 0 bases at J, with 9 bases in the middle. In germline, CDR1 is MNHNY, CDR2 SVGAGI (reference sequence). The CDR3: CASKTETTNEKLFF. In DNA form, the CDR3 reads TGTGCCAGCAAGACCGAGACAACTAATGAAAAACTGTTTTTT.

In its sample, this clone was seen once. The chain has TRBV28 and TRBJ2-1, with 8 bases identical to TRBD1. Germline V gene data show CDR1 as MDHEN and CDR2 as SYDVKM. This CDR3 spans 16 amino acids. The trim removed 3 bases at V and 3 bases at J, leaving 7 bases unmatched. The CDR3 DNA is TGTGCCAGCAGTTTCTGGGCAGGGGGCTTCTACAATGAGCAGTTCTTC. It translates to CASSFWAGGFYNEQFF.

The rearrangement links TRBV15 to TRBJ2-3, with 9 bases fitting TRBD2. The CDR3 is 17 residues long. Germline V gene data show CDR1 as LNHNV and CDR2 as YYDKDF (reference sequence). Trimming removed 0 bases from V and 8 bases from J; junction bases left unmatched: 12. In nucleotides, the CDR3 is TGTGCCACCAGCAGAGATCGGGTCGGTAGCGGGAGAGGTACGCAGTATTTT. This translates into CATSRDRVGSGRGTQYF.

The rearrangement links TRBV19 to TRBJ1-5, with D uncertain. The CDR3 is 14 residues long. Trimming removed 7 bases from V and 3 bases from J, with 13 bases in between. The germline V gene has CDR1 LNHDA and CDR2 SQIVND (reference sequence). CDR3 sequence reads: CASNPDGINQPQHF. CDR3 nucleotide sequence: TGTGCCAGTAACCCGGACGGGATCAATCAGCCCCAGCATTTT.

The chain combines TRBV7-3 with TRBJ2-6; the D gene is possibly TRBD1 (6 bases). CDR3 length equals 19 residues. In germline, CDR1 is SGHTA, CDR2 FQGTGA. V lost 5 bases to trimming and J lost 2 bases, with 22 bases between them. The CDR3 loop reads CASSPGWGQGSAGANVLTF. As DNA, the CDR3 is TGTGCCAGCAGCCCAGGATGGGGGCAGGGAAGCGCTGGGGCCAACGTCCTGACTTTC.

This clone was detected only once. The rearrangement joins TRBV11-2 to TRBJ1-3; no definite D call. Germline V gene lookup returns CDR1 SGHAT and CDR2 FQNNGV. This CDR3 has 15 amino acids. The V gene lost 1 base and the J gene lost 0 bases, with 7 bases spanning the gap. The CDR3 region is CASSLAGSSGNTIYF. The CDR3 coding sequence is TGTGCCAGCAGCTTAGCCGGGTCCTCTGGAAACACCATATATTTT.

The chain recombines TRBV5-4 with TRBJ1-5; 11 bases fit TRBD1. The CDR3 is 15 residues long. Germline assignment: CDR1 SGHNT and CDR2 YYREEE (reference sequence). J gave up 7 bases and V 4 bases, and 7 bases lay outside the gene matches. CDR3 sequence (DNA): TGTGCCAGCAGCACCGGGACAGGGGGTGGGCAGCCCCAGCATTTT. Its protein product is CASSTGTGGGQPQHF.

The V call is TRBV7-8, the J call TRBJ2-3, with no clear D. From germline, CDR1 is SGHVS and CDR2 FQNEAQ. V lost 3 bases to trimming and J lost 0 bases, with 7 bases between them. The CDR3 is 14 amino acids. The CDR3 DNA is TGTGCCAGCAGCTTCCCCTCAAGCACAGATACGCAGTATTTT. Translation gives CASSFPSSTDTQYF.

J is TRBJ1-2 and V is TRBV28; D not resolved. Germline values: CDR1 MDHEN, CDR2 SYDVKM. Trimming removed 6 bases at V and 4 bases at J, with 12 bases between. The CDR3 sequence is 13 residues long. The CDR3 loop reads CASSHGVPYGYTF. The CDR3 nucleotides read TGTGCCAGCAGCCACGGGGTTCCCTATGGCTACACCTTC.

This rearrangement joins TRBV6-5 to TRBJ2-7; weak D call: TRBD2 (6 bases). V lost 2 bases to trimming and J lost 4 bases, with 12 bases between them. The CDR3 consists of 14 residues. Germline V lookup: CDR1 MNHEY, CDR2 SVGAGI. The CDR3 reads CASSYGQAGYEQYF. The CDR3, as DNA: TGTGCCAGCAGTTACGGGCAGGCGGGGTACGAGCAGTACTTC.

CDR3 in DNA: TGTGCCAGCCCGGGACACAACTCCTACGAGCAGTACTTC. Protein: CASPGHNSYEQYF. The V call is TRBV6-1, the J call TRBJ2-7; a possible D gene is TRBD1 (6 bases). The CDR3 extends over 13 amino acids. CDR1 and CDR2 (germline): MNHNS, SASEGT. V lost 8 bases and J 0 bases, leaving 11 bases between the germline ends.

The rearrangement uses TRBV15 and TRBJ2-5; D unclear. Trimming pared 0 bases from V and 5 bases from J, leaving 7 bases between. Germline loops: CDR1 LNHNV, CDR2 YYDKDF (reference sequence). The CDR3 is 13 amino acids. CDR3 sequence reads: CATSREAGETQYF. CDR3 bases: TGTGCCACCAGCAGAGAAGCTGGGGAGACCCAGTACTTC.

The chain employs TRBV15 and TRBJ2-4, with 8 bases matching TRBD2. Germline values: CDR1 LNHNV, CDR2 YYDKDF (reference sequence). V was clipped by 0 bases and J by 0 bases; unmatched bases: 10. This CDR3 is built from 19 residues. This chain's CDR3 is CATSRDWSGGDVAKNIQYF. In DNA form, the CDR3 reads TGTGCCACCAGCAGAGATTGGTCCGGGGGGGACGTAGCCAAAAACATTCAGTACTTC.

CDR3 bases: TGCAGTCCGGGGGGGGCCTACGAGCAGTACTTC. As protein: CSPGGAYEQYF. The chain carries TRBV20-1 and TRBJ2-7; TRBD2 aligns across 8 bases. The CDR3 consists of 11 residues. Unmatched junction bases numbered 2, after V lost 8 bases and J lost 2 bases. The germline V gene has CDR1 DFQATT and CDR2 SNEGSKA (reference sequence).

V gene TRBV11-1 combines with J gene TRBJ2-3; D perhaps matches TRBD1 (6 bases). V dropped 5 bases and J dropped 2 bases, with 11 bases sitting between them. Germline V gene data show CDR1 as SGHAT and CDR2 as FQDESV (reference sequence). The CDR3 totals 14 residues. The CDR3 DNA sequence: TGTGCCAGCAGCCATTACAGGGACACAGATACGCAGTATTTT. Translating gives CASSHYRDTDTQYF.

This sequence joins TRBV7-3 and TRBJ1-2, with 7 nucleotides matching TRBD1. The CDR3 is 13 residues long. J gave up 6 bases and V 3 bases, and 4 bases lay outside the gene matches. In germline, CDR1 is SGHTA, CDR2 FQGTGA. This CDR3 is CASSFNTGDGYTF. The CDR3 DNA reads TGTGCCAGCAGCTTCAACACAGGGGATGGCTACACCTTC.